This TCR beta chain was sequenced in a study of T cell responses to AZD1222 COVID-19 vaccine. Note on this clone: Its antigen is unidentified.

Clones were read by immunoSEQ multiplex PCR, and TCRdb kept only the in-frame ones, dropping some. The profile shows 100,000 or so clones, approximately 86% of them singletons. Study-wide results and limits: Unmutated variant regions reportedly attract nearly half of all spike-specific TCRs. Repertoire samples came only from after the peak T cell response.

Unmatched junction bases numbered 12, after V lost 1 base and J lost 1 base. The CDR3 consists of 20 residues. Per the germline V gene, CDR1 is LGHNA and CDR2 is YNFKEQ. Pooling covered second doses at about 4 or about 12 weeks. This chain links TRBV4-2 with TRBJ2-5; 13 nucleotides agree with TRBD2. The sequenced sample was peripheral blood, obtained 28 days after the second AZD1222 dose. The origin of this receptor is an adult who received the AZD1222 COVID-19 vaccine. The CDR3, as DNA: TGTGCCAGCAGCCAAGTAGGAGGCGAGGGACTAGCGGGAAGCCAAGAGACCCAGTACTTC. Translating it yields CASSQVGGEGLAGSQETQYF.